The 28 T cell receptor beta chains presented below share a single source sample, sequenced in a study of T cell repertoires in cytomegalovirus infection. Antigens of these TCRs are unknown. TCRdb analysed the reads with MiXCR anew, one entry per CDR3 protein. The table lists 80,000 to 90,000 distinct CDR3 sequences, roughly half of them singletons, with 93% in the top ten. The sample in question was CD8+ T cells from cultured PBMCs, obtained from culture after CMV antigen stimulation. The receptors here all came from a human donor in good health (CMV status not recorded). Some clones in this sample may be carry-over from other donors' samples.

This clonotype was seen only a few times. The chain carries TRBV12-3 or TRBV12-4 and TRBJ2-7, with 7 bases matching TRBD1. The CDR3 is made up of 12 amino acids. Trimming cost V 4 bases and J 5 bases; bases outside gene matches: 2. CDR3 nucleotide sequence: TGTGCCAGCAGTTCACAGGGGAACGAGCAGTACTTC. Translated: CASSSQGNEQYF.

In this sample, this clonotype turned up a few times. The chain carries TRBV7-9 and TRBJ2-1; 8 bases are shared with TRBD2. With V trimmed by 5 bases and J by 8 bases, 11 bases remained unmatched. Per germline, CDR1 SEHNR and CDR2 FQNEAQ (reference sequence). The CDR3 contains 15 residues. The CDR3 DNA reads as TGTGCCAGCAGCCCTGCCCCGGGACTAGTGGATGAGCAGTTCTTC. Protein product: CASSPAPGLVDEQFF.

This clonotype occurred a few times. V and J are TRBV4-1 and TRBJ2-7, with D maybe TRBD1 (5 bases). The length of the CDR3 is 15 residues. Between the trimmed V and J ends, which lost 0 bases and 0 bases, there was a span of 9 bases. Germline lookup yields CDR1 MGHRA and CDR2 YSYEKL. The chain's CDR3 is CASSQERTSSYEQYF. In DNA, the CDR3 is TGCGCCAGCAGCCAAGAACGGACAAGCTCCTACGAGCAGTACTTC.

The chain carries TRBV4-1 and TRBJ1-5, with unresolved D. Trimming pared 0 bases from V and 11 bases from J, leaving 11 bases between. The CDR3 sequence is 13 residues long. Germline V gene lookup returns CDR1 MGHRA and CDR2 YSYEKL. CDR3 in DNA: TGCGCCAGCAGCCAAGATGACGCCCGCACCCAGCATTTT. This sequence encodes CASSQDDARTQHF.

The genes are TRBV7-4 and TRBJ2-3; D unclear. The germline gives CDR1 SGHVT, CDR2 SQSDAQ. The CDR3 runs 15 residues. V was clipped by 3 bases and J by 4 bases, with 14 bases between them. The CDR3: CASSLAEARPDTQYF. The CDR3, as DNA: TGTGCCAGCAGCTTGGCCGAGGCGAGACCAGATACGCAGTATTTT.

The sample holds a few counts of this clonotype. The chain joins TRBV12-3 or TRBV12-4 to TRBJ2-5; D is perhaps TRBD1 (6 bases). The CDR3 runs 16 residues. Trimming shortened V by 5 bases and J by 14 bases, and 30 bases separated the two germline ends. The DNA of the CDR3 is TGTGCCAGCAGTCACTCCCAGGGGCCGGCGGGCGTACGGTTTTACTTC. Translated: CASSHSQGPAGVRFYF.

This chain uses TRBV2 with TRBJ1-5; maybe TRBD1 (6 bases). The germline CDR1 and CDR2 sequences are SNHLY and FYNNEI. The CDR3 has 15 amino acids. V was trimmed by 0 bases and J by 2 bases, leaving 8 bases between them. The CDR3 loop reads CASSEADSRNQPQHF. The CDR3 DNA reads TGTGCCAGCAGTGAAGCGGACAGCCGCAATCAGCCCCAGCATTTT.

The chain carries TRBV5-4 and TRBJ2-1; D call uncertain. This CDR3 spans 12 amino acids. V was cut by 2 bases and J by 7 bases, with 7 bases left in between. CDR1 is SGHNT, CDR2 YYREEE, per germline (reference sequence). The CDR3: CASSLLPNEQFF. The CDR3 DNA reads as TGTGCCAGCAGCTTACTGCCGAATGAGCAGTTCTTC.

This clonotype occurred once. This sequence joins TRBV25-1 and TRBJ2-7; D gene uncertain. The V and J ends lost 0 bases and 3 bases respectively, with 9 bases between them. Germline loops: CDR1 MGHDK, CDR2 SYGVNS. The CDR3 length is 14 residues. DNA of the CDR3: TGTGCCAGCAGTGAATATATAGACATCTACGAGCAGTACTTC. It translates to CASSEYIDIYEQYF.

A few counts support this clonotype. V gene TRBV27 combines with J gene TRBJ2-5; the D is unclear. Germline CDR1 is MNHEY and CDR2 is SMNVEV (reference sequence). Trimming pared 4 bases from V and 5 bases from J, leaving 14 bases between. The CDR3 has 14 amino acids. Here the CDR3 DNA reads TGTGCCAGCAGTTCCTCAATCCTGGGGGAGACCCAGTACTTC. Translation: CASSSSILGETQYF.

The chain is built from TRBV12-5 and TRBJ2-5, with 11 bases identical to TRBD1. CDR1 LGHNT and CDR2 FRNRAP come from the germline V gene. Trimming removed 6 bases from V and 2 bases from J; junction bases left unmatched: 5. CDR3 length equals 15 residues. CDR3 DNA: TGTGCTAGTGGGCGGACAGGGGGCCTTCAAGAGACCCAGTACTTC. It translates to CASGRTGGLQETQYF.

This clonotype was counted only a few times. The rearrangement uses TRBV6-1 and TRBJ2-2, with TRBD1 as a possible D gene (5 bases). The CDR3 runs 13 residues. Trimming took 9 bases from V and 0 from J, leaving 8 bases between them. The germline V gene encodes CDR1 MNHNS and CDR2 SASEGT. The CDR3 region has the DNA TGTGCCAGGACAGATCCGAACACCGGGGAGCTGTTTTTT. It codes for CARTDPNTGELFF.

V and J are TRBV27 and TRBJ2-7, with a weak D call TRBD2 (6 bases). The CDR3 is made up of 12 amino acids. V shed 5 bases and J shed 6 bases, with 11 bases lying between them. Germline V lookup: CDR1 MNHEY, CDR2 SMNVEV (reference sequence). CDR3 nucleotide sequence: TGTGCCAGCAGTCCAAGGAGGGGCGAGCAGTACTTC. It translates to CASSPRRGEQYF.

This clonotype has a handful of counts. The rearrangement links TRBV10-3 to TRBJ2-7, with D maybe TRBD2 (5 bases). V dropped 10 bases and J dropped 5 bases, with 15 bases sitting between them. The CDR3 spans 12 residues. The V gene's germline CDR1 is ENHRY and CDR2 SYGVKD. The CDR3 DNA reads as TGTGCCACCTACGCCGCCGGGAACGAGCAGTACTTC. Its protein product is CATYAAGNEQYF.

The CDR3 DNA sequence: TGTGCCAGCAGCCCGGAAGTAGCCAACACCGGGGAGCTGTTTTTT. Its protein is CASSPEVANTGELFF. J is TRBJ2-2 and V is TRBV7-2, with no clear D. The CDR3 is 15 amino acids. Germline CDR1 reads SGHTA; CDR2 reads FQGNSA. The V gene lost 5 bases and the J gene lost 2 bases, with 12 bases spanning the gap.

The J gene is TRBJ2-7, the V gene TRBV7-8; TRBD2 matches at 14 bases. The CDR3 runs 18 residues. Germline CDR1 SGHVS, CDR2 FQNEAQ. V lost 3 bases, J lost 0 bases, and 7 bases stayed unmatched. CDR3 DNA sequence: TGTGCCAGCAGCTTCGGACTAGCGGGGGGTCTAGACTCCTACGAGCAGTACTTC. Residues: CASSFGLAGGLDSYEQYF. The full variable domain, with the rest looked up from reference TRBV7-8 and TRBJ2-7, is GAGVSQSPRYKVAKRGQDVALRCDPISGHVSLFWYQQALGQGPEFLTYFQNEAQLDKSGLPSDRFFAERPEGSVSTLKIQRTQQEDSAVYLCASSFGLAGGLDSYEQYFGPGTRLTVT.

The chain carries TRBV20-1 and TRBJ2-2; D call uncertain. The CDR3 length is 11 residues. V gave up 4 bases and J gave up 4 bases, with 4 bases separating them. Germline V gene lookup returns CDR1 DFQATT and CDR2 SNEGSKA (reference sequence). CDR3 in DNA: TGCAGTGCTATTTTCACCGGGGAGCTGTTTTTT. Translating it yields CSAIFTGELFF.

The genes are TRBV28 and TRBJ2-4; D is unclear. This CDR3 spans 13 amino acids. Germline V CDR1 and CDR2: MDHEN, SYDVKM. The V end lost 5 bases, the J end lost 8 bases, and 13 bases lay between the germline ends. In nucleotides, the CDR3 is TGTGCCAGCAGTATCTCCGGCTTGGACATTCAGTACTTC. Translated, it gives CASSISGLDIQYF.

The genes are TRBV7-2 and TRBJ2-3; D call uncertain. This CDR3 has 14 residues. V gave up 4 bases and J gave up 3 bases, with 11 bases separating them. The germline V gene encodes CDR1 SGHTA and CDR2 FQGNSA. The CDR3 is CASSSKKKTDTQYF. The CDR3 nucleotides read TGTGCCAGCAGCTCCAAGAAGAAAACAGATACGCAGTATTTT. The variable domain in full, completed from reference TRBV7-2 and TRBJ2-3, reads GAGVSQSPSNKVTEKGKDVELRCDPISGHTALYWYRQSLGQGLEFLIYFQGNSAPDKSGLPSDRFSAERTGGSVSTLTIQRTQQEDSAVYLCASSSKKKTDTQYFGPGTRLTVL.

In its sample, this clonotype was seen many times. This CDR3 reads CASSLASQGNEQFF. The CDR3 nucleotides are TGTGCCAGCAGCTTAGCTAGTCAGGGGAATGAGCAGTTCTTC. The chain has TRBV7-6 and TRBJ2-1, with a tentative D call TRBD1 (6 bases). Germline V CDR1 and CDR2: SGHVS, FNYEAQ. Trimming removed 0 bases at V and 7 bases at J, with 10 bases between. The CDR3 contains 14 residues.

The V gene is TRBV27, the J gene TRBJ1-6; 8 bases fit TRBD1. CDR3 length equals 16 residues. The germline CDR1 and CDR2 sequences are MNHEY and SMNVEV (reference sequence). The V gene end was trimmed by 4 bases and the J gene end by 7 bases; junction bases not matched to a gene: 9. The CDR3 loop is CASSWVGQGGNSPLHF. CDR3 bases: TGTGCCAGCAGTTGGGTAGGACAGGGCGGGAATTCACCCCTCCACTTT.

Points on this clonotype: One end of the junction is discordant with germline, which a read error may explain. The chain combines TRBV12-3 or TRBV12-4 with TRBJ2-1, with 7 bases aligning to TRBD2. The CDR3 is 15 amino acids. CDR3 sequence reads: CASSFWTRHLNEHFF. DNA of the CDR3: TGTGCCAGCAGTTTCTGGACTAGGCACCTCAATGAGCATTTCTTC.

The chain is built from TRBV10-3 and TRBJ2-7; TRBD1 matches at 7 bases. Germline V gene sequence: CDR1 ENHRY, CDR2 SYGVKD. The CDR3 is 16 residues long. V trimming: 0 bases; J trimming: 5 bases; junction bases outside the gene matches: 10. The CDR3: CAISESRQGVYNEQYF. CDR3 bases: TGTGCCATCAGTGAGTCGAGACAGGGAGTCTACAACGAGCAGTACTTC.

J is TRBJ1-1 and V is TRBV30, with no clear D. The CDR3 totals 14 residues. V was cut by 0 bases and J by 4 bases, with 12 bases left in between. Germline V gives CDR1 GTSNPN, CDR2 SVGIG (reference sequence). CDR3 nucleotides: TGTGCCTGGAGTGTACGTGGGTTTAGCACTGAAGCTTTCTTT. Its protein product is CAWSVRGFSTEAFF.

The gene calls are TRBV20-1 and TRBJ2-7; 7 bases fit TRBD2. CDR1 is DFQATT, CDR2 SNEGSKA, per germline (reference sequence). V shed 3 bases and J 2 bases; nucleotides not matched to a gene: 10. The CDR3 consists of 15 residues. This CDR3 reads CSASSSGLRAYEQYF. The CDR3 bases are TGCAGTGCTAGTTCATCGGGACTACGCGCCTACGAGCAGTACTTC.

This clonotype came up a few times. The rearrangement uses TRBV6-6 and TRBJ2-1; D is uncertain. V was pared by 5 bases and J by 0 bases, with 11 bases between. The CDR3 runs 15 residues. Germline V lookup: CDR1 MNHNY, CDR2 SVGAGI (reference sequence). The CDR3 loop reads CASSGIPSSYNEQFF. CDR3 nucleotide sequence: TGTGCCAGCAGTGGTATCCCGAGCTCCTACAATGAGCAGTTCTTC.

This sequence joins TRBV7-1 and TRBJ2-5; 7 nucleotides match TRBD2. TRBV7-1 carries the ORF label, with uncertain function. The junction had 11 bases not matched to a gene; V was cut back by 8 bases and J by 5 bases. This CDR3 has 14 amino acids. This CDR3 is CASGGGSAGETQYF. The CDR3 nucleotides read TGTGCCAGCGGGGGGGGGAGTGCCGGCGAGACCCAGTACTTC.

This clonotype was counted a few times. V and J are TRBV7-6 and TRBJ2-1, with TRBD1 as a possible D gene (9 bases). V was cut by 3 bases and J by 8 bases, with 14 bases left in between. The CDR3 sequence is 14 residues long. Germline loops: CDR1 SGHVS, CDR2 FNYEAQ. CDR3 amino acids: CASSFSGTGYEQFF. CDR3 nucleotide sequence: TGTGCCAGCAGCTTTAGCGGGACAGGGTATGAGCAGTTCTTC.